This TCR beta chain was identified during a study of T cell repertoires in cytomegalovirus infection. About the research overall: Public TCR beta signatures provided an indication of both CMV infection and a matching HLA type.

This clonotype was seen at least ten times. Its antigen remains unidentified. MiXCR, applied by TCRdb to the reads, yields one record per CDR3 protein. The sample gives roughly 920,000 distinct CDR3 sequences, around 32% of which show up once; roughly an eighth is in the top ten. The sample in question was cultured CD8+ T cells from PBMCs, obtained from culture after CMV antigen stimulation. This receptor was obtained from a human donor in good health (CMV status not recorded). Some clones in this sample may be carry-over from other donors' samples.

CDR3 sequence: CASSSPGTENEKLFF. CDR3 DNA sequence: TGTGCCAGCAGCTCCCCCGGGACAGAGAATGAAAAACTGTTTTTT. The gene calls are TRBV7-8 and TRBJ1-4; the match to TRBD1 covers 7 bases. CDR1 is SGHVS, CDR2 FQNEAQ, per germline. The CDR3 is made up of 15 amino acids. Germline trimming cut 4 bases from V and 5 bases from J; bases unmatched to any gene: 7.